This T cell receptor (beta chain) was profiled in a study of blood T cell repertoires in COVID-19. Whole-study context: The cDNA or gDNA used as material had been derived from T cells, B-cell-depleted T cells, or PBMCs.

TCRdb's copy holds only in-frame clones and misses some; the assay was immunoSEQ multiplex PCR. The sample has under 200,000 clones, 70% to 90% seen once. V dropped 5 bases and J dropped 3; count of bases not matched to a gene: 12. The CDR3 extends over 16 amino acids. Germline-derived CDR1 and CDR2 are KGHSH and LQKENI. The receptor comes from a man aged 40-55 years with active or convalescent COVID-19. The material sequenced was peripheral blood. The rearrangement joins TRBV18 to TRBJ2-7; 8 bases agree with TRBD1. The CDR3 nucleotides read TGTGCCAGCTCATCCCGGACAGGGCCCCTGAACTACGAGCAGTACTTC. Translation: CASSSRTGPLNYEQYF.